Below are 7 T cell receptor beta chains sequenced from a single sample in a study of cytomegalovirus exposure and HLA in healthy donors. The PCR contained 60 Vbeta and 13 Jbeta primers. TCRdb keeps only in-frame clones here, not all; method: immunoSEQ multiplex PCR. The table includes nearly 110,000 clones, over 75% detected once. Sequenced input: PBMCs. These receptors originate from a man between 25 and 39 years old in good health and CMV-seronegative.

The chain couples TRBV19 to TRBJ2-7; maybe TRBD2 (6 bases). The CDR3 length is 15 residues. Germline-derived CDR1 and CDR2 are LNHDA and SQIVND (reference sequence). The V end was cut by 5 bases, the J end by 5 bases, with 19 bases between. DNA of the CDR3: TGTGCCAGTAGTCTATACCCGGGACTCACACACGAGCAGTACTTC. This translates into CASSLYPGLTHEQYF.

This clone was detected only a few times. This sequence joins TRBV10-2 and TRBJ2-7; a weak D match, TRBD1 (5 bases). This CDR3 is built from 15 residues. With 0 bases removed from V and 0 bases from J, the gap between germline ends came to 9 bases. Germline V gives CDR1 WSHSY, CDR2 SAAADI. Written as DNA, the CDR3 is TGCGCCAGCAGTGAGTCTCCCGACAGCTCCTACGAGCAGTACTTC. Translation: CASSESPDSSYEQYF.

The CDR3 region has the DNA TGCGCCAGCAGTCCGGACAGTAACTATGGCTACACCTTC. Protein product: CASSPDSNYGYTF. J is TRBJ1-2 and V is TRBV10-1; maybe TRBD1 (6 bases). Trimming shortened V by 5 bases and J by 1 base, and 8 bases separated the two germline ends. Germline V CDR1 and CDR2: WNHNN, SYGVQD (reference sequence). The CDR3 extends over 13 amino acids.

This chain joins TRBV21-1 and TRBJ2-2; TRBD1, the table's D call, was not compared with the DNA. TRBV21-1 is classified as a pseudogene. The CDR3 has 18 residues. The DNA for the CDR3 is TGTGCCAGCAGCAAAAAGGATGGTGGGGGCGCTAACACCGGGGAGCTGTTTTTT. Amino acid sequence: CASSKKDGGGANTGELFF.

This clone qualifies as medium-sized. The same CDR3 can be traced to other DNA sequences in this sample. The rearrangement links TRBV6-4 to TRBJ2-1; TRBD2 matches 9 bases. The CDR3 runs 15 residues. J was trimmed by 4 bases and V by 0 bases; bases with no gene match: 1. CDR1 and CDR2 from the germline V gene are MRHNA and SNTAGT. The CDR3 nucleotides read TGTGCCAGCAGTGACTCTAGCGGGAGTTACAATGAGCAGTTCTTC. The encoded protein is CASSDSSGSYNEQFF.

The CDR3 nucleotides are TGTGCCAGCAGTAGCCCTAGCGGGGGCAGGGAGACCCAGTACTTC. This translates into CASSSPSGGRETQYF. The chain has TRBV6-5 and TRBJ2-5, with 10 bases fitting TRBD2. The CDR3 runs 15 residues. Germline V CDR1 and CDR2: MNHEY, SVGAGI. With V trimmed by 5 bases and J by 5 bases, 8 bases remained unmatched.

This chain uses TRBV5-1 with TRBJ2-7; D is possibly TRBD2 (7 bases). Germline V gene data show CDR1 as SGHRS and CDR2 as YFSETQ. The CDR3 runs to 15 residues. Trimming left V 4 bases short and J 0 bases short, with 14 bases between. CDR3 in amino acids: CASSPSGGPSYEQYF. The CDR3 region has the DNA TGCGCCAGCAGCCCCTCGGGGGGCCCCTCCTACGAGCAGTACTTC. The whole variable domain, remainder taken from reference TRBV5-1 and TRBJ2-7, is KAGVTQTPRYLIKTRGQQVTLSCSPISGHRSVSWYQQTPGQGLQFLFEYFSETQRNKGNFPGRFSGRQFSNSRSEMNVSTLELGDSALYLCASSPSGGPSYEQYFGPGTRLTVT.